The T cell receptor (beta chain) described here comes from a study of response to subunit inactivated influenza vaccine. The V and J ends lost 4 bases and 5 bases, in that order; junction bases with no gene match: 8. There are 15 residues in the CDR3. Germline CDR1 and CDR2: LGHDT and YNNKEL (reference sequence). TCRdb reprocessed the RT-PCR reads via MiXCR and lists one record per CDR3 protein. This sample has approximately 680,000 distinct CDR3 sequences, with approximately 14% found just once. This clonotype was found a few times. Its matching antigen is unknown. Study-level points and caveats: Authors suggested few new T cells are recruited by each seasonal influenza vaccination.

The sample was PBMCs from blood, taken 11 to 12 days after vaccination. The sequence came from a man between 45 and 60 years old who received an inactivated influenza vaccine. V usage is TRBV3-1 and J usage is TRBJ2-7, with 10 bases matching TRBD2. The CDR3 coding sequence is TGTGCCAGCAGCCTCGGGAGCGGGAGGGCCAACGAGCAGTACTTC. Translation: CASSLGSGRANEQYF.